Here is one T cell receptor (beta chain) with its context. Data came from immunoSEQ multiplex PCR; TCRdb stores just in-frame clones and leaves some out. The data show tens of thousands of clones, around nine tenths seen once. The sample originates from a study of OX40 agonist ivuxolimab in advanced cancers. Germline loops: CDR1 SGHAT, CDR2 FQNNGV. V trimming: 4 bases; J trimming: 5 bases; junction bases outside the gene matches: 8. The CDR3 runs to 14 residues. The clonotype was recovered from an adult with an advanced solid tumor such as melanoma, head and neck, liver or kidney cancer. V usage is TRBV11-2 and J usage is TRBJ2-7, with 7 bases matching TRBD2. Sample: CD4+ or CD8+ T cells sorted from blood, taken in a trial of the OX40 agonist ivuxolimab. The DNA of the CDR3 is TGTGCCAGCAGCTCCGGACTAGACGAGGACGAGCAGTACTTC. This codes for CASSSGLDEDEQYF. The full variable domain, with the rest looked up from reference TRBV11-2 and TRBJ2-7, is EAGVAQSPRYKIIEKRQSVAFWCNPISGHATLYWYQQILGQGPKLLIQFQNNGVVDDSQLPKDRFSAERLKGVDSTLKIQPAKLEDSAVYLCASSSGLDEDEQYFGPGTRLTVT.